These T cell receptor beta chains were read from a single sample in a study of T-cell memory formation after mild COVID-19. TCRdb passed the 5' RACE reads through MiXCR, listing each CDR3 protein once. The sample holds approximately 480,000 distinct CDR3 sequences, about 20% seen once. Sequenced: PBMCs or a T cell subset sorted from them (not recorded which). These receptors were collected from an adult woman who had mild COVID-19 (a few samples of this study predate the infection). Cell type and time point are not known. The CDR3 runs from the conserved cysteine through the conserved F or W. The order of the fields is clone size, D gene, V gene, J gene, CDR3 DNA, CDR3 protein. The D gene is left open where the match is weak. Expanded clones are given a class, and other clones once, few, many or no size at all.

clone size: NA
D gene: NA
V gene: TRBV7-9
J gene: TRBJ2-5
CDR3 DNA: TGTGCCAGCAGCTTCACAGGTTTACTCCAAGAGACCCAGTACTTC
CDR3 protein: CASSFTGLLQETQYF

clone size: few
D gene: TRBD2
V gene: TRBV10-3
J gene: TRBJ2-1
CDR3 DNA: TGTGCCATCAGTGACTCGGGGGGTGGGGTAAATGAGCAGTTCTTC
CDR3 protein: CAISDSGGGVNEQFF

clone size: many
D gene: TRBD1
V gene: TRBV5-1
J gene: TRBJ1-1
CDR3 DNA: TGCGCCAGCAGGGGGACAGGGGAAGGTCATAACACTGAAGCTTTCTTT
CDR3 protein: CASRGTGEGHNTEAFF

clone size: NA
D gene: TRBD2
V gene: TRBV12-3/TRBV12-4
J gene: TRBJ2-7
CDR3 DNA: TGTGCCAGCAGTCTCCAGCGGGGGGAGCAGTACTTC
CDR3 protein: CASSLQRGEQYF

clone size: many
D gene: NA
V gene: TRBV12-3/TRBV12-4
J gene: TRBJ1-5
CDR3 DNA: TGTGCCAGCAGTTTAGTCAATCAGCCCCAGCATTTT
CDR3 protein: CASSLVNQPQHF

clone size: NA
D gene: TRBD1
V gene: TRBV6-6
J gene: TRBJ2-1
CDR3 DNA: TGTGCCAGCACTCGACAGGGGGATTACAATGAGCAGTTCTTC
CDR3 protein: CASTRQGDYNEQFF

clone size: few
D gene: TRBD2
V gene: TRBV9
J gene: TRBJ2-2
CDR3 DNA: TGTGCCAGCAGCCCCGTCGTTGGGGGGGCCGGGGAGCTGTTTTTT
CDR3 protein: CASSPVVGGAGELFF

clone size: few
D gene: NA
V gene: TRBV10-3
J gene: TRBJ2-5
CDR3 DNA: TGTGCCATCAGTGATGGTGGAGGGGGGCTGTACCAAGAGACCCAGTACTTC
CDR3 protein: CAISDGGGGLYQETQYF

clone size: NA
D gene: TRBD1
V gene: TRBV5-1
J gene: TRBJ2-7
CDR3 DNA: TGCGCCAGCAGCCTACAGGGGTCGTCGGTCTACGAGCAGTACTTC
CDR3 protein: CASSLQGSSVYEQYF

clone size: NA
D gene: NA
V gene: TRBV24-1
J gene: TRBJ1-5
CDR3 DNA: TGTGCCACCAGTGACCGACAGTTACAGCCCCAGCATTTT
CDR3 protein: CATSDRQLQPQHF

clone size: NA
D gene: NA
V gene: TRBV6-5
J gene: TRBJ1-2
CDR3 DNA: TGTGCCAGCAAAGGGAATCGGGGGGCTGGCTACACCTTC
CDR3 protein: CASKGNRGAGYTF

clone size: NA
D gene: TRBD2
V gene: TRBV4-1
J gene: TRBJ2-3
CDR3 DNA: TGCGCCAGCAGCCAAGTACTAGCGGGGCTCGCTAGCACAGATACGCAGTATTTT
CDR3 protein: CASSQVLAGLASTDTQYF

clone size: once
D gene: TRBD1
V gene: TRBV28
J gene: TRBJ2-5
CDR3 DNA: TGTGCCAGCAGTCCCGACAGGGGGGGGCGAGAGACCCAGTACTTC
CDR3 protein: CASSPDRGGRETQYF

clone size: NA
D gene: NA
V gene: TRBV7-2
J gene: TRBJ1-1
CDR3 DNA: TGTGCCAGCAGCCCAAGGGCCGGGGCTGAAGCTTTCTTT
CDR3 protein: CASSPRAGAEAFF

clone size: NA
D gene: NA
V gene: TRBV7-2
J gene: TRBJ2-2
CDR3 DNA: TGTGCCAGCAGCTTATACGTTTCAGGGCGCACCGGGGAGCTGTTTTTT
CDR3 protein: CASSLYVSGRTGELFF

clone size: NA
D gene: NA
V gene: TRBV7-2
J gene: TRBJ2-5
CDR3 DNA: TGTGCCAGCAGCTTAGACTCATCCAGGGGGAGGCGAGAGACCCAGTACTTC
CDR3 protein: CASSLDSSRGRRETQYF

clone size: NA
D gene: NA
V gene: TRBV5-4
J gene: TRBJ2-5
CDR3 DNA: TGTGCCAGCAGCCCCGGGAAGCGGGCTGCCCAAGAGACCCAGTACTTC
CDR3 protein: CASSPGKRAAQETQYF

clone size: NA
D gene: NA
V gene: TRBV6-5
J gene: TRBJ1-1
CDR3 DNA: TGTGCCAGCAGTTGGCGGGGAGCCACAGTAGAAGCTTTCTTT
CDR3 protein: CASSWRGATVEAFF

clone size: few
D gene: TRBD2
V gene: TRBV5-1
J gene: TRBJ2-2
CDR3 DNA: TGCGCCAGCAGCTTCTTGACTAGCAGCACCGGGGAGCTGTTTTTT
CDR3 protein: CASSFLTSSTGELFF

clone size: NA
D gene: TRBD2
V gene: TRBV20-1
J gene: TRBJ2-7
CDR3 DNA: TGCAGTGCTAGAGGTTCAGCGGGGCTAACCTACGAGCAGTACTTC
CDR3 protein: CSARGSAGLTYEQYF

clone size: few
D gene: TRBD2
V gene: TRBV12-3/TRBV12-4
J gene: TRBJ2-2
CDR3 DNA: TGTGCCAGCAGTTTCCTAGCGGGAGGGCCGGAGCTGTTTTTT
CDR3 protein: CASSFLAGGPELFF

clone size: few
D gene: TRBD2
V gene: TRBV7-2
J gene: TRBJ2-7
CDR3 DNA: TGTGCCAGCAGCGTCAGCGGGAGGGCCAACGAGCAGTACTTC
CDR3 protein: CASSVSGRANEQYF

clone size: NA
D gene: TRBD1
V gene: TRBV5-1
J gene: TRBJ2-5
CDR3 DNA: TGCGCCAGCAGACTCGGACAGGGGAGAAGGGAGACCCAGTACTTC
CDR3 protein: CASRLGQGRRETQYF

clone size: few
D gene: NA
V gene: TRBV23-1
J gene: TRBJ2-5
CDR3 DNA: TGCGCCAGCAGTCCCTACCGGGCTCATAAAGAGACCCAGTACTTC
CDR3 protein: CASSPYRAHKETQYF

clone size: few
D gene: TRBD2
V gene: TRBV9
J gene: TRBJ2-3
CDR3 DNA: TGTGCCAGCAGCGGGCGCTCTAGAGGGAGGGGAGATACGCAGTATTTT
CDR3 protein: CASSGRSRGRGDTQYF

clone size: many
D gene: TRBD1
V gene: TRBV7-8
J gene: TRBJ2-1
CDR3 DNA: TGTGCCAGCAGCTTGTCGATGACAGGGGAACGGCAGTTCTTC
CDR3 protein: CASSLSMTGERQFF